The 19 T cell receptor beta chains reported below all come from one sample, sequenced in a study of blood T cell repertoires in COVID-19. Produced via immunoSEQ multiplex PCR; TCRdb's table is partial and in-frame only. The table includes 180,000 or so clones, roughly 87% detected once. The sequenced material came from PBMCs or T cells enriched from blood (not recorded which). The receptors stem from a human donor with acute COVID-19. The donor label of this sample is uncertain.

Details on this clone: Here the CDR3 omits its conserved ending phenylalanine or tryptophan, so a read error is the likely source. The DNA is left out, because the CDR3 cannot be placed on it with certainty; the CDR3 is given as TCRdb lists it. The chain employs TRBV23-1 and TRBJ1-1; the table's TRBD1 call for D was not verified on the DNA. TRBV23-1 is recorded as an ORF, its role being uncertain. The CDR3 length equals 9 residues, ends included. The CDR3 loop is CASGAQHKL.

This clone turned up a few times. The V and J genes are TRBV5-1 and TRBJ2-5; TRBD1 matches 9 bases. J was trimmed by 5 bases and V by 4 bases; bases with no gene match: 6. CDR3 size: 14 residues. The V gene's germline CDR1 is SGHRS and CDR2 YFSETQ. This chain's CDR3 is CASSPGQGVETQYF. The DNA of the CDR3 is TGCGCCAGCAGCCCGGGACAGGGCGTCGAGACCCAGTACTTC.

This chain joins TRBV7-8 and TRBJ2-3, with D uncertain. This CDR3 contains 12 residues. Germline V gene lookup returns CDR1 SGHVS and CDR2 FQNEAQ. Trimming took off 5 bases at V and 14 bases at J, with 17 bases between the two ends. The CDR3 DNA reads as TGTGCCAGCAGCCCCACGCGCCGAGTAGCGTATTTT. Translating gives CASSPTRRVAYF.

The rearrangement joins TRBV30 to TRBJ1-4; weak D call: TRBD1 (6 bases). V gave up 4 bases and J gave up 0 bases, with 12 bases separating them. Germline V gives CDR1 GTSNPN, CDR2 SVGIG (reference sequence). The CDR3 extends over 15 amino acids. CDR3 nucleotide sequence: TGTGCCTGGACCAACCCAGGGGCAACTAATGAAAAACTGTTTTTT. Protein product: CAWTNPGATNEKLFF.

The chain links TRBV28 to TRBJ1-2; D uncertain. The V and J ends lost 3 bases and 8 bases respectively, with 22 bases between them. Germline-derived CDR1 and CDR2 are MDHEN and SYDVKM. This CDR3 has 16 residues. CDR3: CASSFNQDLREEGYTF. In DNA form, the CDR3 reads TGTGCCAGCAGTTTCAATCAGGACCTCCGGGAAGAGGGCTACACCTTC.

The rearrangement uses TRBV5-4 and TRBJ1-2, with TRBD1 matching 7 bases. Germline CDR1 reads SGHNT; CDR2 reads YYREEE (reference sequence). Germline trimming cut 0 bases from V and 0 bases from J; bases unmatched to any gene: 5. The CDR3 consists of 16 residues. The CDR3 nucleotides read TGTGCCAGCAGCTTGGGGGACAGAGGGGCTAACTATGGCTACACCTTC. This translates into CASSLGDRGANYGYTF. Looking up the rest from reference TRBV5-4 and TRBJ1-2 gives the full variable domain: ETGVTQSPTHLIKTRGQQVTLRCSSQSGHNTVSWYQQALGQGPQFIFQYYREEENGRGNFPPRFSGLQFPNYSSELNVNALELDDSALYLCASSLGDRGANYGYTFGSGTRLTVV.

This clone was counted only a few times. V is TRBV15 and J is TRBJ2-7; tentative D call: TRBD2 (6 bases). CDR1 is LNHNV, CDR2 YYDKDF, per germline (reference sequence). CDR3 length: 16 residues. The ends were cut back, 0 bases at V and 3 bases at J, with 15 bases in the middle. CDR3 sequence (DNA): TGTGCCACCAGCAGAGATCGGTGGGGGGAAGGCTACGAGCAGTACTTC. Encoded protein: CATSRDRWGEGYEQYF.

The rearrangement links TRBV3-1 (or the pseudogene TRBV3-2) to TRBJ2-3; TRBD2 aligns across 9 bases. V lost 5 bases and J lost 3; bases outside the gene matches: 6. Germline CDR1 LGHDT, CDR2 YNNKEL (reference sequence). This CDR3 is built from 15 residues. CDR3 in amino acids: CASSGVAGDTDTQYF. For the CDR3, the DNA is TGTGCCAGCAGCGGGGTAGCGGGGGATACAGATACGCAGTATTTT.

The chain combines TRBV7-8 with TRBJ1-2; D gene unclear. V was shortened by 4 bases and J by 4 bases, with 16 bases between the two germline ends. There are 15 residues in the CDR3. Germline CDR1 SGHVS, CDR2 FQNEAQ. The CDR3, as DNA: TGTGCCAGCAGCTCCTCCCGACATGAATCCTATGGCTACACCTTC. Protein sequence: CASSSSRHESYGYTF.

CDR3 in amino acids: CASRSKQGTGNTIYF. CDR3 DNA sequence: TGTGCAAGTCGCTCCAAGCAGGGTACTGGAAACACCATATATTTT. V gene TRBV12-2 combines with J gene TRBJ1-3; TRBD1 reflects the table's D call only, with no check against the DNA. TRBV12-2 is given as a pseudogene. The CDR3 runs 15 residues.

As to this clone: This same CDR3 is encoded by further DNA sequences in the sample. The rearrangement links TRBV5-1 to TRBJ2-7; 7 bases match TRBD1. The CDR3 sequence is 14 residues long. Trimming removed 0 bases from V and 2 bases from J; junction bases left unmatched: 2. The germline V gene encodes CDR1 SGHRS and CDR2 YFSETQ. As DNA, the CDR3 is TGCGCCAGCAGCTTGGGGACAGGACCCTACGAGCAGTACTTC. It is translated as CASSLGTGPYEQYF.

The chain links TRBV24-1 to TRBJ1-2, with 7 bases lining up with TRBD1. CDR3 length: 13 amino acids. The trim removed 4 bases at V and 4 bases at J, leaving 2 bases unmatched. Germline-derived CDR1 and CDR2 are KGHDR and SFDVKD. This CDR3 is CATSDGTVYGYTF. The CDR3 DNA sequence: TGTGCCACCAGTGACGGGACAGTCTATGGCTACACCTTC.

The chain has TRBV29-1 and TRBJ1-3, with a tentative D call TRBD1 (6 bases). Germline V gives CDR1 SQVTM, CDR2 ANQGSEA. Trimming shortened V by 4 bases and J by 2 bases, and 9 bases separated the two germline ends. The CDR3 contains 13 residues. The CDR3 DNA reads as TGCAGCGTTGGGGGGGGCGCTGGAAACACCATATATTTT. This gives the protein CSVGGGAGNTIYF. The full variable domain, with the rest looked up from reference TRBV29-1 and TRBJ1-3, is SAVISQKPSRDICQRGTSLTIQCQVDSQVTMMFWYRQQPGQSLTLIATANQGSEATYESGFVIDKFPISRPNLTFSTLTVSNMSPEDSSIYLCSVGGGAGNTIYFGEGSWLTVV.

This clone was counted only a few times. The rearrangement links TRBV20-1 to TRBJ1-3; D might be TRBD1 (6 bases). Germline V gene lookup returns CDR1 DFQATT and CDR2 SNEGSKA (reference sequence). Between the trimmed V and J ends, which lost 3 bases and 3 bases, there was a span of 18 bases. The CDR3 runs to 16 residues. The CDR3 DNA reads as TGCAGTGCTAGTGAAAATCGGACAGACCTTGGAAACACCATATATTTT. Amino acid sequence: CSASENRTDLGNTIYF.

The DNA for the CDR3 is TGTGCCAGCAGCTTAGGGCCCGCGGGGGGCGCAGATACGCAGTATTTT. This gives the protein CASSLGPAGGADTQYF. The V call is TRBV7-8, the J call TRBJ2-3; 8 bases match TRBD2. The CDR3 spans 16 residues. CDR1 and CDR2 (germline): SGHVS, FQNEAQ. Trimming removed 1 base from V and 4 bases from J; junction bases left unmatched: 7.

As regards this clone: Other DNA sequences of this sample code for an identical CDR3. V usage is TRBV30 and J usage is TRBJ1-2; 8 positions agree with TRBD1. After removal of 2 bases from V and 4 bases from J, the junction contained 0 bases not matched to a gene. The CDR3 sequence is 12 residues long. Per the germline V gene, CDR1 is GTSNPN and CDR2 is SVGIG (reference sequence). CDR3 DNA sequence: TGTGCCTGGAGTCAGGGGGCCTATGGCTACACCTTC. Amino acid sequence: CAWSQGAYGYTF.

The chain is built from TRBV10-3 and TRBJ2-3, with TRBD2 identical over 10 bases. V shed 2 bases and J 7 bases; nucleotides not matched to a gene: 6. Per germline, CDR1 ENHRY and CDR2 SYGVKD. CDR3 length: 15 amino acids. CDR3 region: CAISEVAGGQNTQYF. The CDR3 nucleotides are TGTGCCATCAGTGAGGTAGCGGGGGGTCAAAATACGCAGTATTTT.

This clone has only one observation. The V gene is TRBV19, the J gene TRBJ1-4; D remains ambiguous. The CDR3 is made up of 14 amino acids. Between the trimmed V and J ends, which lost 5 bases and 8 bases, there was a span of 15 bases. CDR1 is LNHDA and CDR2 is SQIVND in the germline V gene (reference sequence). CDR3: CASSFGVKEEKLFF. In nucleotides, the CDR3 is TGTGCCAGTAGTTTCGGGGTGAAGGAAGAAAAACTGTTTTTT.

V and J are TRBV30 and TRBJ2-5; tentative D call: TRBD2 (5 bases). V was shortened by 2 bases and J by 6 bases, with 19 bases between the two germline ends. The germline V gene has CDR1 GTSNPN and CDR2 SVGIG (reference sequence). The CDR3 is 15 residues long. The CDR3 nucleotides read TGTGCCTGGAGTTTTTCGGGGAAAATGCTGAAGACCCAGTACTTC. Protein sequence: CAWSFSGKMLKTQYF.